This T cell receptor beta chain was observed in a study of T cell responses to AZD1222 COVID-19 vaccine. Overall study results and limits: The study found vaccine-associated CD4 TCRs spanning spike, dominant at 160-218 and 743-854.

V gave up 6 bases and J gave up 6 bases, with 14 bases separating them. The CDR3 has 13 amino acids. Germline-derived CDR1 and CDR2 are KGHSY and FQNENV. Assay: immunoSEQ multiplex PCR; the TCRdb copy retains only in-frame clones and omits some. The sample includes some 150,000 clones, 70% to 90% seen only once; the top ten take approximately 5.4%. This clone has a single count. Its target is not known. The starting material was peripheral blood, obtained 28 days after the second AZD1222 dose. This rearrangement joins TRBV16 to TRBJ2-5; D uncertain. The source of this sequence is an adult who received the AZD1222 COVID-19 vaccine. Written as DNA, the CDR3 is TGTGCCAGCAGTTGGGCAGACCCAAAGACCCAGTACTTC. It specifies CASSWADPKTQYF.